Sequencing of this T cell receptor (beta chain) was carried out in a study of blood T cell repertoires in COVID-19. Overall study: Sites in the United States, Italy and Spain provided acute and convalescent COVID-19 samples. Nucleic acid was either cDNA or gDNA, and it came from T cells, B-cell-depleted T cells, or PBMCs.

Original processing notes: Amplified reference gene primers provided the basis for estimating nucleated cell counts. Data came from immunoSEQ multiplex PCR; TCRdb stores just in-frame clones and leaves some out. The V and J calls and the clone size are those of that table, but D and trimming were determined from the DNA. Found here are some 54,000 clones, around 85% of them singletons; the top ten hold 26%. There are a few counts of this clone. This receptor was obtained from a woman aged 80 or older with COVID-19, enrolled during active disease. The sequencing sample was made of peripheral blood.

CDR3 in amino acids: CASSLQGALHF. CDR3 in DNA: TGTGCCAGCAGTCTACAGGGGGCCCTCCACTTT. The chain employs TRBV7-9 and TRBJ1-6, with TRBD1 identical over 8 bases. V lost 6 bases and J lost 14; bases outside the gene matches: 3. The CDR3 sequence is 11 residues long. Germline V gene lookup returns CDR1 SEHNR and CDR2 FQNEAQ (reference sequence).